Each of the 10 T cell receptor beta chains below was sequenced from the same sample in a study of shared clonotypes between healthy human individuals. The repertoire was sequenced with immunoSEQ multiplex PCR; TCRdb's copy has only in-frame clones and lacks some. Here the sample spans about 2.4 million clones, 80% to 95% being singletons. Sequenced sample: naive CD4+ T cells from PBMCs. Subset of the sample: CD45RA+ positively selected. The receptors come from a man between 18 and 29 years old in good health. Some clones in this sample may be carry-over from other donors' samples.

This chain connects TRBV2 to TRBJ2-1; no clear D gene. The CDR3 extends over 14 amino acids. Germline assignment: CDR1 SNHLY and CDR2 FYNNEI. With 7 bases removed from V and 7 bases from J, the gap between germline ends came to 17 bases. For the CDR3, the DNA is TGTGCCAGCATAGACGGAGTCCGGTGGAATGAGCAGTTCTTC. Translating gives CASIDGVRWNEQFF. Full variable domain (rest looked up from reference TRBV2 and TRBJ2-1): EPEVTQTPSHQVTQMGQEVILRCVPISNHLYFYWYRQILGQKVEFLVSFYNNEISEKSEIFDDQFSVERPDGSNFTLKIRSTKLEDSAMYFCASIDGVRWNEQFFGPGTRLTVL.

With regard to this clone: Because the CDR3's place on the DNA is in doubt, the DNA is left out and the CDR3 is given as listed by TCRdb. The chain carries TRBV7-6 and TRBJ1-1; the listed D gene, TRBD1, was not tested against the DNA. The germline gives CDR1 SGHVS, CDR2 FNYEAQ. The CDR3 length is 17 residues, termini included. CDR3 residues: CASSTRDRGRYGLKLSF.

Note on this clone: Other DNA sequences in the sample encode the same CDR3. The rearrangement links TRBV7-2 to TRBJ2-7; TRBD2 aligns across 13 bases. This CDR3 has 15 amino acids. CDR1 is SGHTA and CDR2 is FQGNSA in the germline V gene. V was pared by 5 bases and J by 4 bases, with 5 bases of the junction left unmatched. The DNA for the CDR3 is TGTGCCAGCAGCAGACGGACTAGCGGGAGTTACGAGCAGTACTTC. The encoded protein is CASSRRTSGSYEQYF.

The chain joins TRBV7-2 to TRBJ2-1; no reliable D call. This CDR3 is 18 amino acids long. The V gene lost 3 bases and the J gene lost 7 bases, with 25 bases spanning the gap. From germline, CDR1 is SGHTA and CDR2 FQGNSA. The CDR3 is CASSFWSTGVPTTNEQFF. CDR3 sequence (DNA): TGTGCCAGCAGCTTTTGGTCTACTGGGGTTCCCACTACAAATGAGCAGTTCTTC.

This clone appeared once. This chain connects TRBV19 to TRBJ1-1; D is unclear. Germline V gives CDR1 LNHDA, CDR2 SQIVND (reference sequence). V was shortened by 7 bases and J by 7 bases, with 16 bases between the two germline ends. The CDR3 is made up of 13 amino acids. This CDR3 is CASMDFSRVEAFF. The CDR3 bases are TGTGCCAGTATGGATTTTTCGCGGGTTGAAGCTTTCTTT. Full variable domain (remainder filled in from reference TRBV19 and TRBJ1-1): DGGITQSPKYLFRKEGQNVTLSCEQNLNHDAMYWYRQDPGQGLRLIYYSQIVNDFQKGDIAEGYSVSREKKESFPLTVTSAQKNPTAFYLCASMDFSRVEAFFGQGTRLTVV.

The rearrangement uses TRBV5-5 and TRBJ1-2; D not resolved. From germline, CDR1 is SGHKS and CDR2 YYEKEE (reference sequence). There are 13 residues in the CDR3. Trimming shortened V by 1 base and J by 8 bases, and 12 bases separated the two germline ends. This CDR3 reads CASSLWAPQGYTF. CDR3 nucleotide sequence: TGTGCCAGCAGCTTGTGGGCCCCACAGGGCTACACCTTC.

This chain links TRBV7-9 with TRBJ2-7; D gene ambiguous. From germline, CDR1 is SEHNR and CDR2 FQNEAQ (reference sequence). CDR3 length: 13 residues. V was cut by 0 bases and J by 4 bases, with 7 bases left in between. CDR3 coding DNA: TGTGCCAGCAGCTTAGCGCGATTTTACGAGCAGTACTTC. Amino acids: CASSLARFYEQYF.

Of note for this clone: This CDR3 is also generated by other DNA sequences in the sample. The chain is built from TRBV6-5 and TRBJ2-3, with D uncertain. CDR3 size: 11 residues. V lost 0 bases and J lost 6, with 1 base in between. The germline CDR1 and CDR2 sequences are MNHEY and SVGAGI. This CDR3 is CASSYSDTQYF. CDR3 coding DNA: TGTGCCAGCAGTTACTCGGATACGCAGTATTTT.

CDR3 loop: CAISENGGRGTEAFF. The CDR3 DNA reads TGTGCCATCAGTGAGAATGGGGGACGGGGCACTGAAGCTTTCTTT. This rearrangement joins TRBV10-3 to TRBJ1-1, with a possible D match to TRBD1 (5 bases). CDR3 size: 15 residues. From germline, CDR1 is ENHRY and CDR2 SYGVKD. The germline V and J ends were trimmed by 2 bases and 4 bases, with 14 bases remaining between them.

The chain joins TRBV5-4 to TRBJ1-2; D ambiguous. The CDR3 length is 13 residues. Germline-derived CDR1 and CDR2 are SGHNT and YYREEE (reference sequence). V gave up 2 bases and J gave up 4 bases, with 9 bases separating them. CDR3 residues: CASSFSDGYGYTF. CDR3 in DNA: TGTGCCAGCAGCTTCTCGGACGGCTATGGCTACACCTTC.